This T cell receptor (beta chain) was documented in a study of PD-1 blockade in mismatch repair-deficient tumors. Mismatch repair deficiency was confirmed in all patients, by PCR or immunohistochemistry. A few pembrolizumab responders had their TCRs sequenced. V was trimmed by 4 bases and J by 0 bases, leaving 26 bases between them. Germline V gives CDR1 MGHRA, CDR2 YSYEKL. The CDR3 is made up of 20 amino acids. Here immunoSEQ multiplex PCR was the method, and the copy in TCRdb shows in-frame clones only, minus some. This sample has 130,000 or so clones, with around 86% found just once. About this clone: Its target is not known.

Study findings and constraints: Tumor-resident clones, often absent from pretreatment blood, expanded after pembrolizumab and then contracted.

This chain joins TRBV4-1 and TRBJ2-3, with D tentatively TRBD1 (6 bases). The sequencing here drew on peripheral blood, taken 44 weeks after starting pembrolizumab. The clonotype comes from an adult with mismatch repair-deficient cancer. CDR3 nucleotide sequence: TGCGCCAGCAGCCCCTTTATGCACAGGGACCAACTAACTAGCACAGATACGCAGTATTTT. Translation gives CASSPFMHRDQLTSTDTQYF.